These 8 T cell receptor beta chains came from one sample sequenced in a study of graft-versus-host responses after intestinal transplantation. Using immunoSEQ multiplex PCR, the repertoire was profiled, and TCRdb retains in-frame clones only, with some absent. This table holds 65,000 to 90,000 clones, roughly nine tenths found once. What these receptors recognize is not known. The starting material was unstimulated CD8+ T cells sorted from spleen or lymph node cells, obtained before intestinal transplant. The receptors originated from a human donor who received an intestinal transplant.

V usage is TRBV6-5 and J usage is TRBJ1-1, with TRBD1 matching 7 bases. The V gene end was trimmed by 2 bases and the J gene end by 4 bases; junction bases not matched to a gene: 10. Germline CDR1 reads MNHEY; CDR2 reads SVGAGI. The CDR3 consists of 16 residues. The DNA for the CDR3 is TGTGCCAGCAGTTACACACAGGGGCGTCGACGCACTGAAGCTTTCTTT. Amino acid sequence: CASSYTQGRRRTEAFF.

CDR3 in amino acids: CATGTGGYTGELFF. In DNA, the CDR3 is TGTGCCACCGGGACAGGGGGCTACACCGGGGAGCTGTTTTTT. This chain uses TRBV2 with TRBJ2-2, with 12 bases that match TRBD1. From germline, CDR1 is SNHLY and CDR2 FYNNEI. After removal of 10 bases from V and 3 bases from J, the junction contained 3 bases not matched to a gene. The CDR3 spans 14 residues.

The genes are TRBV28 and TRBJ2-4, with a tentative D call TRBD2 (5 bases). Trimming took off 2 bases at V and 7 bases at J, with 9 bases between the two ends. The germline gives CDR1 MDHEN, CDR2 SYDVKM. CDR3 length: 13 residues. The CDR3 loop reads CASSLVRRNIQYF. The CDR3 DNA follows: TGTGCCAGCAGTTTAGTCAGGAGGAACATTCAGTACTTC.

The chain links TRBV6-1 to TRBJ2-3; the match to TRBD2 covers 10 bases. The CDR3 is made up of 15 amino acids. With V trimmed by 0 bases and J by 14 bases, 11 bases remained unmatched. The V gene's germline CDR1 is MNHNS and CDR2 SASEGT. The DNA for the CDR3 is TGTGCCAGCAGTGAAGCGCGACTAGCGGGTGCCCTGGGGTATTTT. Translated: CASSEARLAGALGYF.

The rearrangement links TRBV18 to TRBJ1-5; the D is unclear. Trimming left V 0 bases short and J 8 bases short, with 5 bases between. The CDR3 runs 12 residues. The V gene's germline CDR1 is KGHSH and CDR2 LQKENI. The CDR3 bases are TGTGCCAGCTCACCACCGGGAGAGCCCCAGCATTTT. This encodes CASSPPGEPQHF.

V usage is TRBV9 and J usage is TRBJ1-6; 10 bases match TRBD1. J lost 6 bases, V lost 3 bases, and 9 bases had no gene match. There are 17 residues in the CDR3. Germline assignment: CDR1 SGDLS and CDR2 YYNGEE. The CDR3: CASSGKGTGEVNSPLHF. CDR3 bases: TGTGCCAGCAGCGGTAAGGGGACAGGGGAGGTTAATTCACCCCTCCACTTT.

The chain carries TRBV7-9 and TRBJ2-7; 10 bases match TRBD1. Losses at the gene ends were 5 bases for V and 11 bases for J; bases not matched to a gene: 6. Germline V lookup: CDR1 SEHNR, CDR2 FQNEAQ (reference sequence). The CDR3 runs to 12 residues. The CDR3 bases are TGTGCCAGCAGCCTAGAGGGACAGGGGAAGTACTTC. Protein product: CASSLEGQGKYF.

This CDR3 is CASSQGGQGSFLSYEQYF. The CDR3 bases are TGCGCCAGCAGCCAAGGGGGGCAGGGGTCCTTTCTTTCCTACGAGCAGTACTTC. The chain uses TRBV4-1 and TRBJ2-7; D may be TRBD1 (6 bases). The germline CDR1 and CDR2 sequences are MGHRA and YSYEKL. The CDR3 covers 18 residues. With 1 base removed from V and 1 base from J, the gap between germline ends came to 20 bases.